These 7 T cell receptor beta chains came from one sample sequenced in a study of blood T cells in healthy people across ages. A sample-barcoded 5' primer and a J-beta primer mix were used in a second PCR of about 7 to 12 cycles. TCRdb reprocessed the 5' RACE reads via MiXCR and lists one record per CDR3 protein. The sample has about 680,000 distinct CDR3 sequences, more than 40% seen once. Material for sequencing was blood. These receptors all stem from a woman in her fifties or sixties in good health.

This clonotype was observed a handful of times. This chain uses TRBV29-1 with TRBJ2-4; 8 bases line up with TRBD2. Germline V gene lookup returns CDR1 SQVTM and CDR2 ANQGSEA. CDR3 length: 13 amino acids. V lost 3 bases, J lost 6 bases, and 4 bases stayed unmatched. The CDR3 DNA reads TGCAGCGTTGATGTAGCGGGAACAAACATTCAGTACTTC. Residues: CSVDVAGTNIQYF.

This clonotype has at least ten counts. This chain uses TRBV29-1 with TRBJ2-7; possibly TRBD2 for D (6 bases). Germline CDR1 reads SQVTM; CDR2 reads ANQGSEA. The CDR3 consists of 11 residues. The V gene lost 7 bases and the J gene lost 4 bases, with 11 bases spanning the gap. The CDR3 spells CSAGEVYEQYF. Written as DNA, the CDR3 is TGCAGCGCCGGGGAGGTTTACGAGCAGTACTTC.

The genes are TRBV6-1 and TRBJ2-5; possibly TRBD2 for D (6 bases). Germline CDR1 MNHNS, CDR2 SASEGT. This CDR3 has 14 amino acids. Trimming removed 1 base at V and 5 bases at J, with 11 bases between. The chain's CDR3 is CASSEEEGRETQYF. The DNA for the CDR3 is TGTGCCAGCAGTGAAGAGGAGGGTAGGGAGACCCAGTACTTC.

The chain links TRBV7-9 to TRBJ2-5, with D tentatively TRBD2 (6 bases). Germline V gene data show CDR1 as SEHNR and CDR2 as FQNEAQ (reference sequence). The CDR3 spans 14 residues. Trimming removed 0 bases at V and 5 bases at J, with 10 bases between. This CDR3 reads CASSLASGTETQYF. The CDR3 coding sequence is TGTGCCAGCAGCTTAGCTAGCGGTACGGAGACCCAGTACTTC.

The CDR3 coding sequence is TGCGCCAGCAGCCAAGTACCCGGACAGGGTTACGAGCAGTACTTC. Protein product: CASSQVPGQGYEQYF. The V call is TRBV4-1, the J call TRBJ2-7; TRBD1 matches 8 bases. Trimming removed 1 base from V and 4 bases from J; junction bases left unmatched: 6. From germline, CDR1 is MGHRA and CDR2 YSYEKL. The CDR3 consists of 15 residues.

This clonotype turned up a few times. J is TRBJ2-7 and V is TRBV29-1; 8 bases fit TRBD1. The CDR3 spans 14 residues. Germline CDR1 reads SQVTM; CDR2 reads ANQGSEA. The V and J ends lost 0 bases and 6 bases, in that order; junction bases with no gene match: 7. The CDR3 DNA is TGCAGCGTTGAAGATTCCGGACAGGGTCCCGAGCAGTACTTC. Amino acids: CSVEDSGQGPEQYF.

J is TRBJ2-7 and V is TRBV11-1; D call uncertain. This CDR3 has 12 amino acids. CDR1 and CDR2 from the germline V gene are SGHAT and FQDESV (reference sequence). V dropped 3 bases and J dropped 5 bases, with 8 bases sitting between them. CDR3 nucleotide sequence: TGTGCCAGCAGCTTGCCCATGAACGAGCAGTACTTC. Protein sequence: CASSLPMNEQYF.